This T cell receptor beta chain was recorded in a study of T cells in Graves' hyperthyroidism and ophthalmopathy. Using RNA transcripts as the source, TCR beta CDR3 regions were amplified. The HTBI primer set was used in a first-round RT-PCR of the TCR CDR3. Each CDR3 protein gets one entry after TCRdb re-called the multiplex PCR reads with MiXCR. This table has about 270,000 distinct CDR3 sequences, around 15% appearing once. Germline CDR1 reads SQVTM; CDR2 reads ANQGSEA. Trimming at V came to 8 bases and at J to 10 bases, leaving 16 bases not matched to a gene. This CDR3 comprises 14 residues. At least ten counts were recorded for this clonotype.

The receptor was derived from a woman aged 50 to 65 with Graves' hyperthyroidism that later progressed to Graves' ophthalmopathy. Sequencing used blood. The chain couples TRBV29-1 to TRBJ2-1; 8 bases match TRBD1. CDR3 residues: CSSIGQGGDLEQFF. The CDR3 coding sequence is TGCAGCTCAATCGGACAGGGAGGAGACCTAGAGCAGTTCTTC.